Described below is a single T cell receptor beta chain sequence and its context. Its antigen is not identified. Primers for the PCR totalled 60 Vbeta and 13 Jbeta. The method was immunoSEQ multiplex PCR; TCRdb's version includes in-frame clones alone and lacks a portion of them. The sample yields about 190,000 clones, more than 60% seen once. The length of the CDR3 is 17 residues. Germline CDR1 reads LNHNV; CDR2 reads YYDKDF (reference sequence). Trimming cost V 1 base and J 1 base; bases outside gene matches: 7. This specimen comes from a study of cytomegalovirus exposure and HLA in healthy donors. Whole-study context: Clustering assigned about 79% of the approximately 400 genotyped donors to the Caucasian-associated ancestry cluster.

Overall study results and limits: Later work showed greater clonal expansion in HLA-associated TCR beta chains than in equally common others.

The donors (healthy individuals) were bone marrow donors. Sequenced sample: PBMCs. This sequence joins TRBV15 and TRBJ1-5, with 7 positions matching TRBD1. The sequence was obtained from a woman under 40 in good health and CMV-seropositive. The CDR3 reads CATSRAQGGRSNQPQHF. As DNA, the CDR3 is TGTGCCACCAGCAGAGCCCAGGGGGGCCGCAGCAATCAGCCCCAGCATTTT. The full variable domain, its missing parts supplied by reference TRBV15 and TRBJ1-5, is DAMVIQNPRYQVTQFGKPVTLSCSQTLNHNVMYWYQQKSSQAPKLLFHYYDKDFNNEADTPDNFQSRRPNTSFCFLDIRSPGLGDTAMYLCATSRAQGGRSNQPQHFGDGTRLSIL.